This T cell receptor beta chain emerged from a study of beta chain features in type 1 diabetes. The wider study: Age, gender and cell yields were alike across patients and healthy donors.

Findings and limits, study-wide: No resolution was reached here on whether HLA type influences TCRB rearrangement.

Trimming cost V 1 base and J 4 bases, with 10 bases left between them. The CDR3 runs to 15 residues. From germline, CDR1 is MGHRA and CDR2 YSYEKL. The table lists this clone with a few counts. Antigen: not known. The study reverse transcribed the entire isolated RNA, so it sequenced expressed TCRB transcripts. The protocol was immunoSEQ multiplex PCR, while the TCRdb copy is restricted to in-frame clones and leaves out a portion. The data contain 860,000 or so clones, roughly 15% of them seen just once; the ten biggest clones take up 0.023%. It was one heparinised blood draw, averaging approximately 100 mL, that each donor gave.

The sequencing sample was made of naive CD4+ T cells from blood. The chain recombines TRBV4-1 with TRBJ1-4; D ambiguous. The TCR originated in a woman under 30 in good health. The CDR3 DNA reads TGCGCCAGCAGCCAAGTTTCTCTCGTTAATGAAAAACTGTTTTTT. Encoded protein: CASSQVSLVNEKLFF.